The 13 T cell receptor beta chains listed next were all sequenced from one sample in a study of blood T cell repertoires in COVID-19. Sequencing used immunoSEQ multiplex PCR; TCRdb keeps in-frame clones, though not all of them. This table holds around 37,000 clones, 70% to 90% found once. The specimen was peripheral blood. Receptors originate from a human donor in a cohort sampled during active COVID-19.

The CDR3 DNA is TGCAGCGTTGAACCGGGACAGGGACAAAAACTGTTTTTT. Amino acids: CSVEPGQGQKLFF. V usage is TRBV29-1 and J usage is TRBJ1-4; 9 nucleotides align to TRBD1. Looked up from germline, CDR1 is SQVTM and CDR2 is ANQGSEA. There are 13 residues in the CDR3. V lost 2 bases to trimming and J lost 9 bases; unmatched junction nucleotides: 4.

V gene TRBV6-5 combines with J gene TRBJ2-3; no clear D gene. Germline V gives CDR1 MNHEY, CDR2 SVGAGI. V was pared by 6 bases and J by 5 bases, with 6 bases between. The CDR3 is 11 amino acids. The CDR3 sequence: CASRFGDTQYF. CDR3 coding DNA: TGTGCCAGCAGATTCGGAGATACGCAGTATTTT.

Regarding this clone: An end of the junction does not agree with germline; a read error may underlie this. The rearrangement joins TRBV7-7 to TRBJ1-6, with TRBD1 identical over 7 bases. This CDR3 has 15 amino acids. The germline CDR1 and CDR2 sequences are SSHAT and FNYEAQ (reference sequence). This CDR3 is CASSLGDSPNSPLHF. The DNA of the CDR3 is TGTGCTAGCAGCTTAGGGGACAGCCCCAATTCACCCCTCCACTTT.

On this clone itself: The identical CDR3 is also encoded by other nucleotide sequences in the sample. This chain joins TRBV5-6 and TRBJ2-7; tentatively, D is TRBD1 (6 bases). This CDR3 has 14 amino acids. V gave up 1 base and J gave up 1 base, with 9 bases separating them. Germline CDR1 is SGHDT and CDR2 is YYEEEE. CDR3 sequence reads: CASSLLGQSYEQYF. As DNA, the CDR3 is TGTGCCAGCAGCTTGTTAGGACAGTCCTACGAGCAGTACTTC.

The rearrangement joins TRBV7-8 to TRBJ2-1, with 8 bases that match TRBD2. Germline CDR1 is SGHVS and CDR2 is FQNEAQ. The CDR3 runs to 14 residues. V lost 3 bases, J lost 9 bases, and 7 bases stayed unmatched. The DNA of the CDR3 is TGTGCCAGCAGCTTTGGTAAGGCGGGGGGTGAGCAGTTCTTC. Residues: CASSFGKAGGEQFF.

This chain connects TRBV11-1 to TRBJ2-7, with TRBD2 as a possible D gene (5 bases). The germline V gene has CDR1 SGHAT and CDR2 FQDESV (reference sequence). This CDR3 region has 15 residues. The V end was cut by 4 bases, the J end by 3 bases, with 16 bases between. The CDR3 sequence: CASSSLRGNIYEQYF. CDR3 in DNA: TGTGCCAGCAGCTCCCTTCGAGGGAACATCTACGAGCAGTACTTC. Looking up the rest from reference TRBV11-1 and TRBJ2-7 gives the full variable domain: EAEVAQSPRYKITEKSQAVAFWCDPISGHATLYWYRQILGQGPELLVQFQDESVVDDSQLPKDRFSAERLKGVDSTLKIQPAELGDSAMYLCASSSLRGNIYEQYFGPGTRLTVT.

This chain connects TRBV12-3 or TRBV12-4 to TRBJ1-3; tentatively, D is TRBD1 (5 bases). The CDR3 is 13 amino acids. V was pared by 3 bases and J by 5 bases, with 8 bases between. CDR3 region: CASSLQGRNTIYF. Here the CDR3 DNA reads TGTGCCAGCAGTTTGCAGGGCCGAAACACCATATATTTT.

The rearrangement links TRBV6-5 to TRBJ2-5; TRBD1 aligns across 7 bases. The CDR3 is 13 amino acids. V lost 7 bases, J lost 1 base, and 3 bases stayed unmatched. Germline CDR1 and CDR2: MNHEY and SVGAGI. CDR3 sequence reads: CASKDRVQETQYF. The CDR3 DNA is TGTGCCAGCAAAGACAGGGTCCAAGAGACCCAGTACTTC.

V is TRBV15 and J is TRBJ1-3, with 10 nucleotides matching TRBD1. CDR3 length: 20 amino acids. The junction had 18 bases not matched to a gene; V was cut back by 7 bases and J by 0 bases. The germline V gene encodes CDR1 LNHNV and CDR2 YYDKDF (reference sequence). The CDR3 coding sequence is TGTGCCACCACTCCATCGAGGGTTGACAGGGGGCATTACTCTGGAAACACCATATATTTT. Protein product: CATTPSRVDRGHYSGNTIYF.

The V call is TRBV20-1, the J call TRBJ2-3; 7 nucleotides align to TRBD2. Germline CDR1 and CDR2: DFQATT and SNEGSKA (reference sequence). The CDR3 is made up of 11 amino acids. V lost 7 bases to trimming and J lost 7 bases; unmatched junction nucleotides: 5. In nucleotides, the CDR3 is TGCAGTGTGTCAGCGGGGTATACGCAGTATTTT. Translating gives CSVSAGYTQYF.

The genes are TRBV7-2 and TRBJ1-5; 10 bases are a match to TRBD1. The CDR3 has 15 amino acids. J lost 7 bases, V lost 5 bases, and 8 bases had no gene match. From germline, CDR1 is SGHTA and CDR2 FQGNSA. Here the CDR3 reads CASSPLDRGRQPQHF. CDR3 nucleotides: TGTGCCAGCAGCCCCCTTGACAGGGGGCGACAGCCCCAGCATTTT.

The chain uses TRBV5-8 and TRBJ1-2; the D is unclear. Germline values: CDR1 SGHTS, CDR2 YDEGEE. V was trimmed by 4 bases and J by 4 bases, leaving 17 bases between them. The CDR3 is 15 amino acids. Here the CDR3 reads CASSPPLISSYGYTF. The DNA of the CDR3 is TGTGCCAGCAGCCCCCCCCTTATTTCGAGCTATGGCTACACCTTC.

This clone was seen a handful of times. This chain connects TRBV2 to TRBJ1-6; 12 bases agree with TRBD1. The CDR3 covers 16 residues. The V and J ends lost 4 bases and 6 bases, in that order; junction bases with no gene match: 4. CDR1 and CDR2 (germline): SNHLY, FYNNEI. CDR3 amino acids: CASSVGQGASNSPLHF. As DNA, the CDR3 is TGTGCCAGCAGTGTGGGACAGGGGGCTTCTAATTCACCCCTCCACTTT.